This passage covers 9 T cell receptor beta chains from one sample sequenced in a study of shared clonotypes between healthy human individuals. The protocol was immunoSEQ multiplex PCR, while the TCRdb copy is restricted to in-frame clones and leaves out a portion. The table includes around 1 million clones, approximately 76% detected once. Material: memory CD4+ T cells sorted from blood. Subset: CD45RA-negative fraction. These receptors originate from a man aged 18 to 29 in good health.

This clone was found many times. The same CDR3 arises from other DNA sequences in this sample as well. J is TRBJ2-7 and V is TRBV2; D is perhaps TRBD2 (6 bases). CDR1 and CDR2 (germline): SNHLY, FYNNEI. V dropped 2 bases and J dropped 6 bases, with 14 bases sitting between them. This CDR3 is 14 amino acids long. CDR3: CASSETGPGGEQYF. The CDR3 DNA reads TGTGCCAGCAGTGAAACGGGCCCCGGGGGCGAGCAGTACTTC.

This chain uses TRBV7-9 with TRBJ1-5; no clear D. Germline values: CDR1 SEHNR, CDR2 FQNEAQ (reference sequence). CDR3 size: 14 residues. V was trimmed by 1 base and J by 0 bases, leaving 4 bases between them. This CDR3 is CASSLVNSNQPQHF. As DNA, the CDR3 is TGTGCCAGCAGCTTAGTCAATAGCAATCAGCCCCAGCATTTT. Together with reference TRBV7-9 and TRBJ1-5, the CDR3 gives the full variable domain: DTGVSQNPRHKITKRGQNVTFRCDPISEHNRLYWYRQTLGQGPEFLTYFQNEAQLEKSRLLSDRFSAERPKGSFSTLEIQRTEQGDSAMYLCASSLVNSNQPQHFGDGTRLSIL.

This clone was found once. The chain carries TRBV30 and TRBJ1-6, with 7 bases aligning to TRBD1. With 2 bases clipped from V and 8 bases from J, the junction kept 6 bases outside the gene matches. Germline V gene data show CDR1 as GTSNPN and CDR2 as SVGIG (reference sequence). The CDR3 sequence is 14 residues long. CDR3 coding DNA: TGTGCCTGGAGTAGAGACAGGGTTGATTCACCCCTCCACTTT. Translating gives CAWSRDRVDSPLHF.

This clone was counted a single time. The J gene is TRBJ2-2, the V gene TRBV2; 9 nucleotides line up with TRBD1. The CDR3 loop spans 15 amino acids. Per germline, CDR1 SNHLY and CDR2 FYNNEI. J lost 5 bases, V lost 5 bases, and 6 bases had no gene match. In DNA, the CDR3 is TGTGCCAGCAGTAGGGACAGGGTGGAGACCGGGGAGCTGTTTTTT. Translation gives CASSRDRVETGELFF.

The V call is TRBV7-8, the J call TRBJ1-3; D possibly corresponds to TRBD1 (5 bases). This CDR3 comprises 17 residues. CDR1 and CDR2 from the germline V gene are SGHVS and FQNEAQ. Trimming took off 1 base at V and 4 bases at J, with 17 bases between the two ends. CDR3 nucleotide sequence: TGTGCCAGCAGCTTAGGAACGGGGCCGTTTTTGGGAAACACCATATATTTT. Amino acid sequence: CASSLGTGPFLGNTIYF.

This chain uses TRBV10-2 with TRBJ2-3; 11 bases map to TRBD2. This CDR3 comprises 15 residues. The V gene's germline CDR1 is WSHSY and CDR2 SAAADI. With 5 bases clipped from V and 4 bases from J, the junction kept 5 bases outside the gene matches. The CDR3 is CASSRASGGSDTQYF. In DNA, the CDR3 is TGCGCCAGCAGTAGGGCTAGCGGGGGGTCAGATACGCAGTATTTT.

V usage is TRBV27 and J usage is TRBJ1-3; TRBD1 aligns across 8 bases. Germline lookup yields CDR1 MNHEY and CDR2 SMNVEV (reference sequence). CDR3 length: 17 amino acids. J lost 0 bases, V lost 1 base, and 5 bases had no gene match. For the CDR3, the DNA is TGTGCCAGCAGTTTATTGGGCAGGGGGCTCTCTGGAAACACCATATATTTT. It yields the protein CASSLLGRGLSGNTIYF.

V gene TRBV7-2 combines with J gene TRBJ2-1; 7 nucleotides match TRBD1. V was pared by 0 bases and J by 3 bases, with 2 bases of the junction left unmatched. The CDR3 runs to 15 residues. CDR1 is SGHTA and CDR2 is FQGNSA in the germline V gene. The CDR3 loop reads CASSLAGTDYNEQFF. In nucleotides, the CDR3 is TGTGCCAGCAGCTTAGCTGGGACAGACTACAATGAGCAGTTCTTC.

This chain uses TRBV28 with TRBJ2-7; 9 bases are a match to TRBD2. This CDR3 is 15 amino acids long. The ends lost 5 bases at V and 3 bases at J; junction bases unmatched: 8. The V gene's germline CDR1 is MDHEN and CDR2 SYDVKM. The CDR3 DNA reads as TGTGCCAGCAGTCCCCCCGCGACTAGCGGCTACGAGCAGTACTTC. It yields the protein CASSPPATSGYEQYF.